The sequence of this T cell receptor (beta chain) was determined in a study of early T cells in non-severe SARS-CoV-2 infection (dated by TCRdb to the early 2020s). Notes on the research overall: Bulk RNA from unsorted whole blood was used for TCR sequencing, so alpha and beta chains could not be paired.

Library preparation employed 5' RACE. Sequencing took place on a NextSeq 500. In the TCR library protocol, unique molecular identifiers were attached to individual cDNA molecules to correct for PCR bias and sequencing error. Sequencing covered both TCR alpha and beta chains, and within each sample the abundances of alpha and beta sequences were tightly co-correlated. The study's processing was this. V gene, J gene and CDR3 annotation of TCR sequences was performed with Decombinator V4. TCRs were defined as expanded if a significant change between any two time points was detected under a Poisson model with p below 0.0001. TCR abundances were normalised to the total number of TCRs sequenced per sample and were expressed as counts per million. TRAV1-2 paired with TRAJ12, TRAJ20 or TRAJ33 defined MAIT TCRs, while TRAV10 paired with TRAJ18 defined iNKT TCRs. VDJdb, accessed on 1 November 2021, was searched for TCRs annotated for CMV, EBV and SARS-CoV-2, and TCRs annotated for more than one antigen were excluded. TCRdb handled the public reads itself, with Q25 trimming in fastp and clone calling in MiXCR, and kept productive beta chains. Identical CDR3 protein sequences are pooled into one entry, listed with their most common genes and DNA. TCRdb's processing, not the authors' own work, is the source of the V and J calls. This sample has approximately 71,000 distinct CDR3 sequences in its table, and 10% to 15% of those were observed once. The biggest ten clones account for about 4.2% of the sample.

This clonotype was counted between two and nine times. Its recognized antigen is unknown. No base-level quality is on record; no much larger clone is a single base apart. Inclusive of the bounding cysteine and phenylalanine, the CDR3 is 15 residues long. This entry keeps only the CDR3 DNA: 45 bases, framed from base 1. V is trimmed back by 4 bases and J by 2 bases, and the junction contains 5 bases that no gene match accounts for. For CDR1 and CDR2, the germline V gene lists LGHNA and YNFKEQ. On the study overall, not on this receptor specifically: Matching against VDJdb was skewed toward anti-spike CD8 responses, likely underestimated virus-specific expansions, and missed private and CD4 specificities.

The study was a case-control design nested within a healthcare worker cohort in London, UK, with weekly nasopharyngeal swab PCR tests and blood sampling. Between 23 and 31 March 2020, the week of the UK lockdown, healthcare workers were enrolled and then followed up weekly for as long as 16 weeks. The source material was whole blood. This clonotype was sampled from an adult who was a healthcare worker with PCR-confirmed SARS-CoV-2 infection or an uninfected control (not recorded which). The rearrangement combines TRBV4-2 with TRBJ2-5; 9 central bases correspond to TRBD2. The encoded CDR3 is CASSRSGGKQETQYF. The DNA reads TGTGCCAGCAGCCGCAGCGGGGGGAAGCAAGAGACCCAGTACTTC.